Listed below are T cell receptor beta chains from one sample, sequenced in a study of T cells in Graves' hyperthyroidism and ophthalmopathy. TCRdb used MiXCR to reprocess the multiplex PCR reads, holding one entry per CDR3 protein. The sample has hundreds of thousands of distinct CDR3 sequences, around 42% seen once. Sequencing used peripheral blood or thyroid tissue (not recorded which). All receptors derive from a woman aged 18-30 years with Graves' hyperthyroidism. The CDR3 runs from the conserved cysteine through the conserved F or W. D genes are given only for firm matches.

cdr3_aa: CASSGTSGSGTGELFF
d_call: TRBD2
cdr3_length: 16
v_call: TRBV9

cdr3_aa: CASRGQIGTEAFF
d_call: TRBD1
cdr3_length: 13
v_call: TRBV12-3/TRBV12-4

cdr3_aa: CASRGEEGELETQYF
d_call: .
cdr3_length: 15
v_call: TRBV6-4

cdr3_aa: CASSREGVNTEAFF
d_call: .
cdr3_length: 14
v_call: TRBV19

cdr3_aa: CAGSPGQGNTEAFF
d_call: TRBD1
cdr3_length: 14
v_call: TRBV7-2

cdr3_aa: CASSARLTYQPQHF
d_call: .
cdr3_length: 14
v_call: TRBV2

cdr3_aa: CAISDIMNTEAFF
d_call: .
cdr3_length: 13
v_call: TRBV10-3

cdr3_aa: CASSDPRTGDAYGYTF
d_call: TRBD1
cdr3_length: 16
v_call: TRBV6-4

cdr3_aa: CASSPSGRITGELFF
d_call: TRBD2
cdr3_length: 15
v_call: TRBV7-2

cdr3_aa: CASRPDWEKETQYF
d_call: .
cdr3_length: 14
v_call: TRBV7-2

cdr3_aa: CASSPGTGATYEQYF
d_call: TRBD1
cdr3_length: 15
v_call: TRBV18

cdr3_aa: CASSQTGLPSGAFF
d_call: TRBD1
cdr3_length: 14
v_call: TRBV5-6

cdr3_aa: CASSYSTHEAFF
d_call: .
cdr3_length: 12
v_call: TRBV6-5